This TCR beta chain originates from a study of shared clonotypes between healthy human individuals. Study-level information: The composition of the donors was a couple of women and a few men aged 18 to 49.

Overall study findings and caveats: Rarefaction analysis demonstrated incomplete sorted-subset sequencing notwithstanding large depth.

As for this clone: Antigen unknown.

The naive CD8 subset, CD45RO-negative cells positively selected for CCR7, excluded terminally differentiated effector memory CD45RA+ cells. None of the donors, who were healthy HIV-negative adults, had recently had acute infections or vaccinations. This CDR3 is built from 12 residues. CDR1 and CDR2 from the germline V gene are SQVTM and ANQGSEA. The V and J ends lost 6 bases and 0 bases respectively, with 8 bases between them. Per the authors' pipeline: From ImmunoSEQ came sequences covering only the junction and carrying no quality scores, so filtering differed. Clones were sequenced by immunoSEQ multiplex PCR, and TCRdb holds only the in-frame ones, with some missing. For V, J and clone size, that table is used; D and trimming come from the DNA. The data show around 2,100,000 clones, 85% to 95% seen once.

The clonotype comes from a man between 18 and 35 years old in good health. The sequencing sample was made of naive CD8+ T cells sorted from blood. The chain couples TRBV29-1 to TRBJ1-1, with D hard to call. The CDR3 sequence: CSVQEMNTEAFF. CDR3 nucleotide sequence: TGCAGCGTCCAGGAGATGAACACTGAAGCTTTCTTT.